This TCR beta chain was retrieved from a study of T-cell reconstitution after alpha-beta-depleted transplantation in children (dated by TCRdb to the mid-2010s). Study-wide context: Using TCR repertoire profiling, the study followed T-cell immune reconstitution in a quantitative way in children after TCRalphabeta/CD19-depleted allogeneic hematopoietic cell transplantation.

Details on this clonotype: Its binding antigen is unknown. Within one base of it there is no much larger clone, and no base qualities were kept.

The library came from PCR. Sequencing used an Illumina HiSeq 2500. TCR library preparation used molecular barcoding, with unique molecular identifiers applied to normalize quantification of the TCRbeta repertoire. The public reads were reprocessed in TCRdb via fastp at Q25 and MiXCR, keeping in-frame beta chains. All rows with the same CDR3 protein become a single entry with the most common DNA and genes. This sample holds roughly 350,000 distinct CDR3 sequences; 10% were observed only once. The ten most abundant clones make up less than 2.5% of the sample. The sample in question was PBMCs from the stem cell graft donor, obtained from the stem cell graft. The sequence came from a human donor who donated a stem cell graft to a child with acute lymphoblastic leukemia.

The nucleotides are TGTGCCAGCAGCCTGGCGGGACTAGTCCGCGAGCAGTACTTC. This sequence encodes CASSLAGLVREQYF. Here the chain combines TRBV7-2 and TRBJ2-7, with 8 middle bases fitting TRBD2. Germline trimming amounts to 5 bases on V and 6 bases on J, with 9 as the count of junction bases outside the gene matches. The CDR3 spans 14 residues, from the cysteine through the phenylalanine. The only DNA kept is the CDR3, 42 bases in frame from the first base. According to the germline V gene, CDR1 reads SGHTA and CDR2 reads FQGNSA.